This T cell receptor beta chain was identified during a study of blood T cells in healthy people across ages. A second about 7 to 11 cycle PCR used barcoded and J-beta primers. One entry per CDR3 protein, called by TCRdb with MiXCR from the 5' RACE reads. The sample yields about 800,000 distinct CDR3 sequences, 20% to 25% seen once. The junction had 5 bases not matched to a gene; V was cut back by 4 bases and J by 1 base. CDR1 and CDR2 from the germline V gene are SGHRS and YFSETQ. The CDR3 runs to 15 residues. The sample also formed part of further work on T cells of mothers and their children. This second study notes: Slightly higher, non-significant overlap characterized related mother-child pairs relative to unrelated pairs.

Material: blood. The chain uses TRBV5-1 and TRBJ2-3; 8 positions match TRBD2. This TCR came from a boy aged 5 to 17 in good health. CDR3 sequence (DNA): TGCGCCAGCAGCCCGGGACTAGTCGGCACAGATACGCAGTATTTT. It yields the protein CASSPGLVGTDTQYF.